The T cell receptor beta chain described here comes from a study of Ad26.COV2.S vaccination and SARS-CoV-2 variants. Overall study: Each vaccinee took Ad26.COV2.S intramuscularly, once or twice 56 days apart.

The treatment is: over 15 received Ad26.COV2.S at low or high dose, single or two shots; 5 received placebo; per-sample allocation not given. The samples were gathered on day 63 after the first injection of vaccine or placebo. A Boston donor was an adult aged 18-55 years. Ad26 vector vaccine expressed Wuhan-strain SARS-CoV-2 spike. Germline CDR1 reads LGHDT; CDR2 reads YNNKEL (reference sequence). This CDR3 spans 14 amino acids. V was clipped by 4 bases and J by 4 bases, with 13 bases between them. The assay was immunoSEQ multiplex PCR, and TCRdb's table has in-frame clones only and misses some. This sample has roughly 400,000 clones; about 90% occur once, and the top ten carry 1.5% to 2%.

The chain combines TRBV3-1 (or the pseudogene TRBV3-2) with TRBJ1-1; D not certain. The input for sequencing was peripheral blood, taken in a trial of Ad26.COV2.S vaccine versus placebo. This sequence was found in a person between 18 and 59 years old who received the Ad26.COV2.S COVID-19 vaccine or a placebo. The CDR3, as DNA: TGTGCCAGCAGCCGGGCGGAGGGTCGCACTGAAGCTTTCTTT. As protein: CASSRAEGRTEAFF.